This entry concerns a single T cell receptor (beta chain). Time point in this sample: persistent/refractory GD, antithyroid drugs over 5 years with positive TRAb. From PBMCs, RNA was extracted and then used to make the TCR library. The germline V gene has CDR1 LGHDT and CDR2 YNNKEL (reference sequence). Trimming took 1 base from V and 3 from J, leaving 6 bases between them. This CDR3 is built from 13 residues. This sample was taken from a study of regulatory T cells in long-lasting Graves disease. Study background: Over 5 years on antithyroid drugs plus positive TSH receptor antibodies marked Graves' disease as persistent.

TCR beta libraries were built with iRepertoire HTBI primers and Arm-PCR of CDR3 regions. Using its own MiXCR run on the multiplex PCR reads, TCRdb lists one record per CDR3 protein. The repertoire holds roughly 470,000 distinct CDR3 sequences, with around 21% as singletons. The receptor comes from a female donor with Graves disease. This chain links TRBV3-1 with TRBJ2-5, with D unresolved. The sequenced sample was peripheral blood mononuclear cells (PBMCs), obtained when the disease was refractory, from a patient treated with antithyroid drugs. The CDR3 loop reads CASSQGPKETQYF. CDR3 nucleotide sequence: TGTGCCAGCAGCCAAGGGCCCAAAGAGACCCAGTACTTC.